Following are 16 T cell receptor beta chains from one sample sequenced in a study of blood T cell repertoires in COVID-19. The data were produced by immunoSEQ multiplex PCR, yet TCRdb's version contains in-frame clones alone and is incomplete. The table has 250,000 to 300,000 clones, about 86% seen once. Sequencing was carried out using peripheral blood. The receptors stem from a woman aged 60-70 years with active or convalescent COVID-19.

The chain joins TRBV7-2 to TRBJ2-7; 11 bases align to TRBD2. The germline V gene has CDR1 SGHTA and CDR2 FQGNSA. CDR3 length equals 16 residues. V was clipped by 0 bases and J by 3 bases; unmatched bases: 4. The CDR3 region is CASSLALAGAFYEQYF. Written as DNA, the CDR3 is TGTGCCAGCAGCTTAGCACTAGCGGGGGCCTTCTACGAGCAGTACTTC.

This sequence joins TRBV6-5 and TRBJ1-3, with D uncertain. Germline values: CDR1 MNHEY, CDR2 SVGAGI. This CDR3 is 13 amino acids long. Trimming shortened V by 0 bases and J by 6 bases, and 6 bases separated the two germline ends. The CDR3 loop reads CASSYSRANTIYF. DNA for the CDR3: TGTGCCAGCAGTTACTCGAGGGCAAACACCATATATTTT.

The gene calls are TRBV11-2 and TRBJ2-5; TRBD1 aligns across 12 bases. This CDR3 is 17 amino acids long. The germline V gene encodes CDR1 SGHAT and CDR2 FQNNGV. With 4 bases clipped from V and 5 bases from J, the junction kept 11 bases outside the gene matches. Here the CDR3 DNA reads TGTGCCAGCAGCTGGTCGGGACAGGGGGCGAGCGGGGAGACCCAGTACTTC. Translation gives CASSWSGQGASGETQYF.

The chain has TRBV7-2 and TRBJ1-6; D gene uncertain. The germline V gene encodes CDR1 SGHTA and CDR2 FQGNSA. V lost 2 bases, J lost 10 bases, and 18 bases lay in between. The CDR3 contains 16 residues. For the CDR3, the DNA is TGTGCCAGCAGCTTACAGCCGCGGACTCTGGGCTCACCCCTCCACTTT. It encodes CASSLQPRTLGSPLHF.

The rearrangement links TRBV6-1 to TRBJ1-3; D gene uncertain. The germline CDR1 and CDR2 sequences are MNHNS and SASEGT. V gave up 3 bases and J gave up 1 base, with 10 bases separating them. The CDR3 contains 15 residues. CDR3 loop: CASSDPGVSGNTIYF. CDR3 coding DNA: TGTGCCAGCAGTGACCCGGGTGTTTCTGGAAACACCATATATTTT.

This clone was seen more than once but under ten times. V usage is TRBV19 and J usage is TRBJ1-1; no reliable D call. CDR3 length: 13 amino acids. The germline V gene encodes CDR1 LNHDA and CDR2 SQIVND (reference sequence). Trimming left V 6 bases short and J 3 bases short, with 11 bases between. CDR3 region: CASSATRDTEAFF. The DNA of the CDR3 is TGTGCCAGTAGCGCCACCCGGGACACTGAAGCTTTCTTT.

V usage is TRBV7-2 and J usage is TRBJ2-3, with a tentative D call TRBD2 (5 bases). V was trimmed by 5 bases and J by 4 bases, leaving 13 bases between them. Per germline, CDR1 SGHTA and CDR2 FQGNSA. This CDR3 contains 14 residues. CDR3 nucleotide sequence: TGTGCCAGCAGCCCGCGGACTCCACCAGATACGCAGTATTTT. Its protein product is CASSPRTPPDTQYF.

This sequence joins TRBV6-5 and TRBJ2-7; 9 nucleotides align to TRBD1. Trimming at V came to 5 bases and at J to 3 bases, leaving 8 bases not matched to a gene. Germline V gene data show CDR1 as MNHEY and CDR2 as SVGAGI. The CDR3 contains 15 residues. This chain's CDR3 is CASSLEGQGIYEQYF. The CDR3 DNA reads TGTGCCAGCAGTCTTGAGGGACAGGGTATCTACGAGCAGTACTTC.

The chain carries TRBV12-5 and TRBJ2-1, with 8 bases lining up with TRBD2. The V segment lost 2 bases and the J segment 1 base; nucleotides outside the gene matches: 13. Germline V gives CDR1 LGHNT, CDR2 FRNRAP. CDR3 length: 19 amino acids. The CDR3 bases are TGTGCTAGTGGTTTGTTCACCCGGGGGGGGATCTATTCCTACAATGAGCAGTTCTTC. Residues: CASGLFTRGGIYSYNEQFF. Using reference TRBV12-5 and TRBJ2-1 for the parts outside the CDR3, the full variable domain is DARVTQTPRHKVTEMGQEVTMRCQPILGHNTVFWYRQTMMQGLELLAYFRNRAPLDDSGMPKDRFSAEMPDATLATLKIQPSEPRDSAVYFCASGLFTRGGIYSYNEQFFGPGTRLTVL.

This CDR3 reads CATILGQGRSGNTIYF. DNA for the CDR3: TGTGCCACCATATTAGGACAGGGCCGCTCTGGAAACACCATATATTTT. This sequence joins TRBV10-3 and TRBJ1-3; 8 nucleotides match TRBD1. J lost 0 bases, V lost 10 bases, and 11 bases had no gene match. CDR3 size: 16 residues. Looked up from germline, CDR1 is ENHRY and CDR2 is SYGVKD.

The chain couples TRBV19 to TRBJ1-3; TRBD1 might be the D (6 bases). The CDR3 has 16 amino acids. V was shortened by 4 bases and J by 0 bases, with 13 bases between the two germline ends. CDR1 and CDR2 from the germline V gene are LNHDA and SQIVND (reference sequence). CDR3 residues: CASSTHDRSSGNTIYF. CDR3 coding DNA: TGTGCCAGTAGTACTCATGACAGGAGCTCTGGAAACACCATATATTTT.

The rearrangement links TRBV11-2 to TRBJ2-2; D unresolved. In germline, CDR1 is SGHAT, CDR2 FQNNGV. The CDR3 spans 14 residues. Trimming pared 5 bases from V and 6 bases from J, leaving 13 bases between. This CDR3 is CASSPDTVAGELFF. DNA for the CDR3: TGTGCCAGCAGCCCTGACACCGTCGCCGGGGAGCTGTTTTTT.

The chain has TRBV2 and TRBJ2-1; 12 nucleotides match TRBD2. CDR1 and CDR2 from the germline V gene are SNHLY and FYNNEI. This CDR3 is 15 amino acids long. V was pared by 5 bases and J by 8 bases, with 7 bases of the junction left unmatched. The CDR3 spells CASSLASGGAYEQFF. CDR3 coding DNA: TGTGCCAGCAGTCTGGCTAGCGGGGGGGCTTATGAGCAGTTCTTC.

The chain carries TRBV6-1 and TRBJ1-1; D gene unclear. Germline values: CDR1 MNHNS, CDR2 SASEGT. The V end lost 3 bases, the J end lost 4 bases, and 9 bases lay between the germline ends. The CDR3 loop spans 13 amino acids. CDR3 amino acids: CASSEQSGTEAFF. The CDR3 region has the DNA TGTGCCAGCAGTGAGCAATCGGGCACTGAAGCTTTCTTT.

V gene TRBV3-1 (or the pseudogene TRBV3-2) combines with J gene TRBJ1-3; the match to TRBD1 covers 8 bases. The CDR3 is 16 residues long. Per the germline V gene, CDR1 is LGHDT and CDR2 is YNNKEL (reference sequence). The ends lost 3 bases at V and 0 bases at J; junction bases unmatched: 4. The CDR3 here is CASSQRDRGSGNTIYF. The CDR3 DNA is TGTGCCAGCAGCCAGCGAGACAGGGGCTCTGGAAACACCATATATTTT.

The rearrangement uses TRBV6-5 and TRBJ2-1, with a weak D call TRBD2 (6 bases). Trimming removed 5 bases from V and 10 bases from J, with 18 bases in between. The CDR3 is 14 amino acids. CDR1 and CDR2 (germline): MNHEY, SVGAGI. CDR3 DNA: TGTGCCAGCAGTCTTTGGGACTTCGGCCAGGAGCAGTTCTTC. It yields the protein CASSLWDFGQEQFF.